These T cell receptor beta chains were read from a single sample in a study of blood T cell repertoires in COVID-19. The table came from immunoSEQ multiplex PCR; TCRdb's copy has only in-frame clones and leaves some out. The sample shows 260,000 or so clones, 80% to 90% of them seen only once. The sample was peripheral blood. The origin of the receptors is a woman in her 70s with acute or convalescent COVID-19. CDR3s include the opening cysteine and the closing phenylalanine or tryptophan. The D gene is left open where the match is weak. Only part of the rows carry a size: once, few, many, or a class if the clone is expanded.

TRBV7-2	TRBJ1-1	-	-	CASSLDRTNTEAFF	TGTGCCAGCAGCTTAGACAGGACGAACACTGAAGCTTTCTTT
TRBV12-3/TRBV12-4	TRBJ1-1	-	-	CASSLTARERAFF	TGTGCCAGCAGTTTGACAGCCCGGGAGAGAGCTTTCTTT
TRBV6-2/TRBV6-3	TRBJ2-7	medium-sized	TRBD1	CASSYDSMDRGYEQYF	TGTGCCAGCAGTTATGACTCCATGGACAGGGGCTACGAGCAGTACTTC
TRBV7-8	TRBJ1-2	-	TRBD1	CASSFQRTGPNYGYTF	TGTGCCAGCAGCTTCCAACGGACAGGGCCTAACTATGGCTACACCTTC
TRBV6-5	TRBJ2-4	-	-	CASSYATGAKNIQYF	TGTGCCAGCAGTTACGCCACAGGAGCCAAAAACATTCAGTACTTC
TRBV5-6	TRBJ2-3	-	TRBD2	CASSLVTSGGPKVGDTQYF	TGTGCCAGCAGCTTGGTCACTAGCGGGGGCCCTAAAGTGGGAGATACGCAGTATTTT
TRBV6-5	TRBJ1-4	-	TRBD1	CASRWQGATNEKLFF	TGTGCCAGCAGGTGGCAGGGGGCAACTAATGAAAAACTGTTTTTT
TRBV19	TRBJ1-1	-	-	CASSSYWTSNTEAFF	TGTGCCAGTAGTTCATATTGGACTTCGAACACTGAAGCTTTCTTT
TRBV29-1	TRBJ2-2	-	TRBD1	CSVVGQGALLGGELFF	TGCAGCGTTGTGGGTCAGGGGGCGCTTTTGGGCGGGGAGCTGTTTTTT
TRBV11-2	TRBJ1-1	-	-	CASSSLVGTEAFF	TGTGCCAGCAGCTCCTTGGTCGGGACTGAAGCTTTCTTT
TRBV3-1/TRBV3-2	TRBJ2-5	-	TRBD2	CASSPLATSGGAQGGETQYF	TGTGCCAGCAGCCCCCTGGCGACTAGCGGGGGGGCCCAAGGGGGAGAGACCCAGTACTTC
TRBV10-3	TRBJ2-2	-	-	CAITPGLGELFF	TGTGCCATCACCCCCGGTCTCGGGGAGCTGTTTTTT
TRBV15	TRBJ2-2	few	-	CATSRDLSGELFF	TGTGCCACCAGCAGAGATCTGTCCGGGGAGCTGTTTTTT
TRBV7-2	TRBJ1-1	-	TRBD1	CASSPRDSYTEAFF	TGTGCCAGCAGCCCCCGGGACAGCTACACTGAAGCTTTCTTT
TRBV14	TRBJ2-7	-	-	CASSQDYGGASKQYF	TGTGCCAGCAGCCAAGATTACGGGGGAGCCTCCAAGCAGTACTTC
TRBV10-3	TRBJ2-5	-	-	CAISDTLGGRETQYF	TGTGCCATCAGTGACACCCTCGGGGGAAGGGAGACCCAGTACTTC
TRBV7-2	TRBJ1-5	-	-	CASTQEAGKQPQHF	TGTGCCAGCACCCAAGAGGCAGGGAAACAGCCCCAGCATTTT
TRBV7-8	TRBJ1-2	once	-	CASSSTVSGGYTF	TGTGCCAGCAGCTCGACAGTGTCCGGTGGCTACACCTTC
TRBV7-9	TRBJ2-7	-	-	CASSPQLPYEQYF	TGTGCCAGCAGCCCGCAGTTACCCTACGAGCAGTACTTC
TRBV5-5	TRBJ2-1	-	-	CASSPVWGGEQFF	TGTGCCAGCAGCCCCGTCTGGGGGGGCGAGCAGTTCTTC
TRBV7-9	TRBJ1-3	-	TRBD1	CASSLGQSDAIYF	TGTGCCAGCAGCCTGGGACAGTCGGACGCCATATATTTT
TRBV10-1	TRBJ2-1	-	-	CASSDPPYNEQFF	TGCGCCAGCAGTGATCCTCCCTACAATGAGCAGTTCTTC
TRBV21-1	TRBJ2-6	-	-	CASSPTWTDGANVLTF	TGTGCCAGCAGCCCTACCTGGACAGATGGGGCCAACGTCCTGACTTTC
TRBV5-1	TRBJ2-3	once	-	CASSFFRSSGTDTQYF	TGCGCCAGCAGCTTTTTCAGGAGTAGCGGCACAGATACGCAGTATTTT
TRBV7-8	TRBJ2-5	-	-	CASSRDLQGTQYF	TGTGCCAGCAGCCGGGACCTACAGGGGACCCAGTACTTC
TRBV19	TRBJ2-1	-	TRBD2	CASSATWVAGGNYNAQFF	TGTGCCAGTAGCGCGACTTGGGTAGCGGGGGGGAACTACAATGCGCAGTTCTTC
TRBV14	TRBJ2-3	-	TRBD2	CASSQFGGGAGTDTQYF	TGTGCCAGCAGCCAATTCGGCGGGGGGGCTGGCACAGATACGCAGTATTTT
TRBV6-5	TRBJ2-1	once	-	CASSYRDTPDNEQFF	TGTGCCAGCAGTTACCGGGACACGCCAGACAATGAGCAGTTCTTC
TRBV4-1	TRBJ1-2	once	-	CASSQDYNEGYTF	TGCGCCAGCAGCCAAGATTATAACGAGGGCTACACCTTC
TRBV19	TRBJ2-4	-	-	CASTSGLAKNIQYF	TGTGCCAGTACCTCGGGACTAGCCAAAAACATTCAGTACTTC
TRBV18	TRBJ1-2	-	-	CASSPPHDRIYGYTF	TGTGCCAGCTCACCACCGCATGACAGGATCTATGGCTACACCTTC
TRBV7-2	TRBJ2-7	-	-	CASSLVGAGYEQYF	TGTGCCAGCAGCTTAGTAGGGGCCGGGTACGAGCAGTACTTC
TRBV28	TRBJ1-2	few	TRBD1	CASSSGQGAGGYTF	TGTGCCAGCAGTTCCGGACAGGGGGCGGGTGGCTACACCTTC
TRBV12-5	TRBJ2-3	-	TRBD2	CARQGTSGVYSTDTQYF	TGTGCCCGTCAAGGGACTAGCGGGGTCTATAGCACAGATACGCAGTATTTT
TRBV19	TRBJ2-6	-	TRBD1	CASSPWTGVSSGANVLTF	TGTGCCAGTAGTCCCTGGACAGGGGTGAGCTCTGGGGCCAACGTCCTGACTTTC
TRBV18	TRBJ2-1	-	TRBD2	CASSPGLAGENEQFF	TGTGCCAGCTCACCAGGGCTAGCGGGTGAGAATGAGCAGTTCTTC
TRBV12-3/TRBV12-4	TRBJ1-5	-	TRBD1	CASSRGTDQPQHF	TGTGCCAGCAGCCGAGGGACAGATCAGCCCCAGCATTTT
TRBV7-8	TRBJ2-7	-	TRBD1	CASSPGSGQVKNEQYF	TGTGCCAGCAGCCCTGGGAGTGGACAGGTAAAGAACGAGCAGTACTTC
TRBV4-1	TRBJ1-2	few	-	CASSQDSDSFNYGYTF	TGCGCCAGCAGCCAAGATTCGGACAGTTTTAACTATGGCTACACCTTC
TRBV6-5	TRBJ1-5	-	TRBD1	CASIYWDRDNQPQHF	TGTGCCAGCATTTATTGGGACAGGGATAATCAGCCCCAGCATTTT
TRBV27	TRBJ1-1	few	-	CASSLSGQSGTEAFF	TGTGCCAGCAGTTTATCGGGACAATCGGGCACTGAAGCTTTCTTT
TRBV11-2	TRBJ1-2	few	-	CASSLGSAARGYTF	TGTGCCAGCAGCTTAGGGTCCGCGGCTAGGGGCTACACCTTC
TRBV7-6	TRBJ1-3	-	-	CASSLSGGSGNTIYF	TGTGCCAGCAGCTTATCGGGGGGCTCTGGAAACACCATATATTTT
TRBV19	TRBJ2-2	-	TRBD1	CASSPGRGYSGELFF	TGTGCCAGTAGCCCTGGCAGGGGGTACTCCGGGGAGCTGTTTTTT
TRBV6-5	TRBJ2-2	-	TRBD1	CASRGQGRRTGELFF	TGTGCCAGCAGAGGACAGGGGAGGCGCACCGGGGAGCTGTTTTTT
TRBV2	TRBJ2-6	-	TRBD1	CASTNSRSLRTGGSGANVLTF	TGTGCCAGCACCAACAGCCGATCTCTTAGGACAGGGGGTTCTGGGGCCAACGTCCTGACTTTC